Listed below are T cell receptor beta chains from one sample, sequenced in a study of OX40 agonist ivuxolimab in advanced cancers. Profiling relied on immunoSEQ multiplex PCR, and the TCRdb table lists in-frame clones only, not all of them. The top ten hold 1.3% of the sample, which has approximately 73,000 clones, roughly nine tenths seen once. This specimen was CD4+ or CD8+ T cells sorted from blood, taken in a trial of the OX40 agonist ivuxolimab. The origin of the receptors is an adult with an advanced solid tumor such as melanoma, head and neck, liver or kidney cancer. Both conserved end residues are part of each CDR3. The order of the fields is D gene, V gene, J gene, clone size, CDR3 DNA, CDR3 protein. The D gene is left open where the match is weak. Only some rows state a clone size, as once, few, many or a class for expanded clones.

d_call: .; v_call: TRBV7-2; j_call: TRBJ1-4; clone_size: .; cdr3_nt: TGTGCCAGCAGCCCAGCCATCCGGGGGGCTGAAAAACTGTTTTTT; cdr3_aa: CASSPAIRGAEKLFF
d_call: .; v_call: TRBV10-3; j_call: TRBJ1-2; clone_size: .; cdr3_nt: TGTGCCATCAGTGAGTTTAGGGCAGCCGGCTACACCTTC; cdr3_aa: CAISEFRAAGYTF
d_call: .; v_call: TRBV15; j_call: TRBJ2-5; clone_size: .; cdr3_nt: TGTGCCACCAGCAGAGATCAGGGACATACAGAGACCCAGTACTTC; cdr3_aa: CATSRDQGHTETQYF
d_call: TRBD1; v_call: TRBV11-2; j_call: TRBJ2-7; clone_size: .; cdr3_nt: TGTGCCAGCAGCCACGACCGGGACAGGGTCCACGAGCAGTACTTC; cdr3_aa: CASSHDRDRVHEQYF
d_call: .; v_call: TRBV9; j_call: TRBJ1-2; clone_size: .; cdr3_nt: TGTGCCAGCAGCCCCACGGCGGTATTTAGCTACACCTTC; cdr3_aa: CASSPTAVFSYTF
d_call: TRBD1; v_call: TRBV19; j_call: TRBJ1-1; clone_size: .; cdr3_nt: TGTGCCAGTAGTATAGATCAGGGGGCGAACACTGAAGCTTTCTTT; cdr3_aa: CASSIDQGANTEAFF
d_call: .; v_call: TRBV19; j_call: TRBJ2-7; clone_size: .; cdr3_nt: TGTGCCAGTAGCGGGCTAACCTCCTACGAGCAGTACTTC; cdr3_aa: CASSGLTSYEQYF
d_call: .; v_call: TRBV30; j_call: TRBJ1-5; clone_size: .; cdr3_nt: TGTGCCTGGAGTTGGTCAGGGGATCAGCCCCAGCATTTT; cdr3_aa: CAWSWSGDQPQHF
d_call: TRBD1; v_call: TRBV5-6; j_call: TRBJ1-4; clone_size: once; cdr3_nt: TGTGCCAGCAGCTCAGACAGGGCAGGGGAAAAACTGTTTTTT; cdr3_aa: CASSSDRAGEKLFF
d_call: TRBD2; v_call: TRBV4-2; j_call: TRBJ2-2; clone_size: .; cdr3_nt: TGTGCCAGCAGCTCGAGTGGGGGAGGGGCCGGGGAGCTGTTTTTT; cdr3_aa: CASSSSGGGAGELFF
d_call: TRBD1; v_call: TRBV15; j_call: TRBJ1-3; clone_size: .; cdr3_nt: TGTGCCACCAGCAGCCGACAGGGGTTTTTTGGAAACACCATATATTTT; cdr3_aa: CATSSRQGFFGNTIYF
d_call: .; v_call: TRBV6-5; j_call: TRBJ1-2; clone_size: .; cdr3_nt: TGTGCCAGCAGTTACTCGACCCCAAGCTATGGCTACACCTTC; cdr3_aa: CASSYSTPSYGYTF
d_call: TRBD1; v_call: TRBV5-1; j_call: TRBJ2-7; clone_size: .; cdr3_nt: TGCGCCAGCAGCCCAAGGACAGGAATCGCCTACGAGCAGTACTTC; cdr3_aa: CASSPRTGIAYEQYF
d_call: .; v_call: TRBV6-5; j_call: TRBJ1-1; clone_size: .; cdr3_nt: TGTGCCAGCACCGAGGGGCCATCGGCTTTCTTT; cdr3_aa: CASTEGPSAFF
d_call: .; v_call: TRBV5-4; j_call: TRBJ1-1; clone_size: .; cdr3_nt: TGTGCCAGCAGCTTGGGGGGTGGGGACACTGAAGCTTTCTTT; cdr3_aa: CASSLGGGDTEAFF
d_call: .; v_call: TRBV7-9; j_call: TRBJ1-1; clone_size: once; cdr3_nt: TGTGCCAGCAGCTTACTCGAGAACACTGAAGCTTTCTTT; cdr3_aa: CASSLLENTEAFF
d_call: .; v_call: TRBV10-3; j_call: TRBJ2-1; clone_size: .; cdr3_nt: TGTGCCATCAGGCTAGGCGCTAGCTCCTACAATGAGCAGTTCTTC; cdr3_aa: CAIRLGASSYNEQFF
d_call: .; v_call: TRBV10-2; j_call: TRBJ2-1; clone_size: .; cdr3_nt: TGCGCCAGCACTGGGGCGGGAAGCGGATACAATGAGCAGTTCTTC; cdr3_aa: CASTGAGSGYNEQFF
d_call: .; v_call: TRBV29-1; j_call: TRBJ1-1; clone_size: once; cdr3_nt: TGCAGCGTTGAAGGCTCATACGGTAGCACCATGGGGACTGAAGCTTTCTTT; cdr3_aa: CSVEGSYGSTMGTEAFF
d_call: .; v_call: TRBV27; j_call: TRBJ2-1; clone_size: .; cdr3_nt: TGTGCCAGCAGTTTAAAGCGGAGCTCCTACAATGAGCAGTTCTTC; cdr3_aa: CASSLKRSSYNEQFF
d_call: .; v_call: TRBV28; j_call: TRBJ2-3; clone_size: .; cdr3_nt: TGTGCCAGCAGTTTCTGGGGTGAGGGAACAGATACGCAGTATTTT; cdr3_aa: CASSFWGEGTDTQYF
d_call: TRBD2; v_call: TRBV29-1; j_call: TRBJ2-3; clone_size: .; cdr3_nt: TGCAGCGTTTCCGGGACTAGCGCTAGCACAGATACGCAGTATTTT; cdr3_aa: CSVSGTSASTDTQYF
d_call: .; v_call: TRBV29-1; j_call: TRBJ2-1; clone_size: once; cdr3_nt: TGCAGCGCCATCGAGGGAGGCCACAATGAGCAGTTCTTC; cdr3_aa: CSAIEGGHNEQFF
d_call: TRBD2; v_call: TRBV4-2; j_call: TRBJ2-2; clone_size: once; cdr3_nt: TGTGCCAGCAGCCAAGATCTGGCGGGAGCCGGCGGGGAGCTGTTTTTT; cdr3_aa: CASSQDLAGAGGELFF